This T cell receptor (beta chain) is from a study of high-grade serous ovarian cancer treatment subgroups. This clone turned up a few times. The target antigen is unknown. Points from the study as a whole: Clonal relatedness tracked neoantigen level, and by trend copy number and mutation load.

Profiling relied on immunoSEQ multiplex PCR, and the TCRdb table lists in-frame clones only, not all of them. Found here are over 6,500 clones, around 76% of them singletons; the top ten hold 5% to 7%. V lost 5 bases and J 2 bases, leaving 9 bases between the germline ends. The CDR3 has 13 residues. Germline CDR1 and CDR2: SNHLY and FYNNEI. Tumor tissue was taken before any definitive surgery or chemotherapy was given. The V call is TRBV2, the J call TRBJ1-1; no reliable D call. This clonotype originated in a human donor with high-grade serous ovarian cancer. The sample consisted of tumor tissue. For the CDR3, the DNA is TGTGCCAGCAGTACCGGACCCAACACTGAAGCTTTCTTT. It is translated as CASSTGPNTEAFF.